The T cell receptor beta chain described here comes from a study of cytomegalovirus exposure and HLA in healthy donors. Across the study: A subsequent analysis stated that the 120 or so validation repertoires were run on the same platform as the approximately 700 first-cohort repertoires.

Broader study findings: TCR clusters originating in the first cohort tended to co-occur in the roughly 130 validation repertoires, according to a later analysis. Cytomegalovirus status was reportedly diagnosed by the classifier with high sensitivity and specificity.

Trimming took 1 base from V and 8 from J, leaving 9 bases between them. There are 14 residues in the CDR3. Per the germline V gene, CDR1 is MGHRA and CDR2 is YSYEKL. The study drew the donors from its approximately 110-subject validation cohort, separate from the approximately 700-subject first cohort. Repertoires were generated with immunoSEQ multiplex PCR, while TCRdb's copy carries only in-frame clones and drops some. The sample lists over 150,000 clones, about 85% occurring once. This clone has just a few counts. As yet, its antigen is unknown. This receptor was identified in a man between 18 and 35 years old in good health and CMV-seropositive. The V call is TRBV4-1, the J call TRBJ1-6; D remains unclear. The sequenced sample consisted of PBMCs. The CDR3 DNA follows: TGCGCCAGCAGCCAAGGGAGGGTGGATTCACCCCTCCACTTT. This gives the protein CASSQGRVDSPLHF.